This T cell receptor (beta chain) was sequenced for a study of shared T cell receptors in the human thymus (dated by TCRdb to about 2021). With respect to the entire study: The study investigated the way shared, self-reactive T-cell receptor alpha chains are produced in the human thymus.

To note about this clone: No antigen is known for it. No base qualities exist here, and no much larger clone lies one base off it.

Measured from the cysteine to the phenylalanine, the CDR3 is 18 residues long. The only DNA kept is the CDR3, 54 bases in frame from the first base. The germline V gene specifies SGHDT as CDR1 and YYEEEE as CDR2. V is trimmed back by 4 bases and J by 0 bases, and the junction contains 12 bases that no gene match accounts for. Libraries were constructed by the immunoSEQ multiplex PCR assay. The clones in this table, taken by TCRdb from immuneACCESS, are in-frame only. Not every clone is retained; where verified, under half of the shortfall comes from an unresolved V gene, and the cause of the rest is unknown. In all, the sample holds almost 550,000 clones, and about 80% of those were seen once. The biggest ten clones account for roughly 0.013% of the sample. Separately, the same data were catalogued under a study of human thymus T cells. Reported in the second study: Donors were immunologically healthy infants undergoing open corrective cardiac surgery for congenital heart defects in Finland. Thymus tissue was collected as surgical resects that were removed during corrective cardiac surgery. Usage of V and J gene segments appeared to be biased in both the thymic and the peripheral blood repertoires. Highly overlapping thymic TCR repertoires among unrelated individuals were reported in the related research. The study used under ten infant thymus samples plus four related peripheral blood samples to characterize TCR alpha and beta repertoires. Donor ages ranged from roughly 6 to 244 days, and the cohort comprised over five male and a couple of female infants. After being mechanically released from the tissue, thymocytes were kept at -70 degrees C in pellets of about 8.5-32 million cells. A QIAsymphony instrument was used to extract genomic DNA from frozen cell pellets. TCRB and TCRAD loci were amplified from a standardized quantity of quality-controlled genomic DNA using the immunoSEQ multiplex PCR assay. The V(D)J region was spanned by amplicons of a length sufficient to cover the CDR3 and to identify V and J genes. Through the commercial immunoSEQ service, the amplicons were sequenced on an Illumina platform. Primer bias and sequencing errors were corrected as previously described, and TCRAD and TCRB definitions were based on the IMGT database. The repertoires were analysed using immunoSEQ Analyzer 3.0 and VDJTools for basic statistics, V/J segment usage, diversity estimates, rarefaction and pairwise overlap. Diversity was estimated with Chao1, ChaoE, Efron-Thisted, Shannon and inverse Simpson indices, and also on datasets down-sampled to the smallest sample. Repertoire overlap was assessed by strict matching of CDR3 nucleotide sequence, V gene and J gene, and clustering was done by Jaccard-based multidimensional scaling. On average, thymus samples gave hundreds of thousands of unique TCRB clonotypes, whereas blood samples gave 75,000 to 85,000.

This receptor chain uses TRBV5-6 and TRBJ2-7, and TRBD2 matches 11 of the central bases. This TCR was recovered from a boy less than two years old with a congenital heart defect. Donor details come from another sample of the same person, matched by shared clones. The specimen was thymocytes. The encoded CDR3 is CASSDWGPGLAASYEQYF. The DNA sequence is as follows: TGTGCCAGCAGCGATTGGGGCCCGGGACTAGCGGCCTCCTACGAGCAGTACTTC. The full variable domain, completed from the reference TRBV5-6 and TRBJ2-7 proteins outside the CDR3, reads DAGVTQSPTHLIKTRGQQVTLRCSPKSGHDTVSWYQQALGQGPQFIFQYYEEEERQRGNFPDRFSGHQFPNYSSELNVNALLLGDSALYLCASSDWGPGLAASYEQYFGPGTRLTVT.